This T cell receptor beta chain was documented in a study of tumor-infiltrating lymphocytes in oesophageal squamous cell carcinoma. One entry per CDR3 protein results from TCRdb running MiXCR on the PCR reads. The sample consists of about 12,000 distinct CDR3 sequences, 50% to 70% of them appearing once. The CDR3 runs to 13 residues. The germline CDR1 and CDR2 sequences are SGHTA and FQGNSA. The sequence derives from a female donor with esophageal squamous cell carcinoma. What was sequenced was esophageal tumor tissue. The chain carries TRBV7-2 and TRBJ2-4; TRBD1 might be the D (6 bases). TRBJ2-7 explains the end of the DNA better; the J call may be wrong. The CDR3 spells CASSMGQACEQYF. In nucleotides, the CDR3 is TGTGCCAGCAGCATGGGACAAGCATGCGAGCAGTACTTC.